The 3 T cell receptor beta chains presented below share a single source sample, sequenced in a study of shared clonotypes between healthy human individuals. Repertoires were generated with immunoSEQ multiplex PCR, while TCRdb's copy carries only in-frame clones and drops some. This table has 2 million to 2.5 million clones, under 97% appearing once. Sequencing was carried out using naive CD4+ T cells sorted from blood. Subset defined: CD45RA+ positively selected. All receptors come from a man aged 18-30 years in good health.

This clone was seen a few times. The chain carries TRBV28 and TRBJ1-2; TRBD1 matches at 7 bases. The V gene end was trimmed by 8 bases and the J gene end by 5 bases; junction bases not matched to a gene: 5. From germline, CDR1 is MDHEN and CDR2 SYDVKM. This CDR3 comprises 12 residues. The CDR3 DNA follows: TGTGCCAGCGGCAGCAGGGGGTATGGCTACACCTTC. This codes for CASGSRGYGYTF.

This chain links TRBV11-2 with TRBJ2-7, with D possibly matching TRBD1 (6 bases). This CDR3 has 15 amino acids. From germline, CDR1 is SGHAT and CDR2 FQNNGV. V lost 0 bases, J lost 3 bases, and 12 bases lay in between. This chain's CDR3 is CASSLESGTNYEQYF. The CDR3 DNA reads as TGTGCCAGCAGCTTAGAGTCCGGGACAAACTACGAGCAGTACTTC.

The chain couples TRBV6-1 to TRBJ1-1, with D uncertain. The V gene lost 10 bases and the J gene lost 1 base, with 10 bases spanning the gap. Germline-derived CDR1 and CDR2 are MNHNS and SASEGT. The CDR3 length is 12 residues. CDR3 DNA: TGTGCCACCTCACCGGAGAACACTGAAGCTTTCTTT. Amino acid sequence: CATSPENTEAFF.